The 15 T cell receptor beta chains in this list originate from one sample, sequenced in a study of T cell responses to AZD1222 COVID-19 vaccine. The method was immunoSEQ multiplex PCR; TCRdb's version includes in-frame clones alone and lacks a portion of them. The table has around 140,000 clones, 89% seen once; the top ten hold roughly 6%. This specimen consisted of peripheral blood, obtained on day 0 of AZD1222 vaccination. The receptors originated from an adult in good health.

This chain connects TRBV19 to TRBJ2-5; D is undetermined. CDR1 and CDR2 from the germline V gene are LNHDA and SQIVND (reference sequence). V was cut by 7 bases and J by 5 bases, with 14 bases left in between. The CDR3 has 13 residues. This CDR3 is CASTGSLRETQYF. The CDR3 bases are TGTGCCAGTACCGGCTCCTTACGTGAGACCCAGTACTTC.

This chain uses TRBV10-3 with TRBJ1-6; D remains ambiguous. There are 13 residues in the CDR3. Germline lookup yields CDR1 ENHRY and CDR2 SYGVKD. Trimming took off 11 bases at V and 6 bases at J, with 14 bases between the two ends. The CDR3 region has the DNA TGTGCCTCGGCGCAGGACCGTAATTCACCCCTCCACTTT. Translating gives CASAQDRNSPLHF.

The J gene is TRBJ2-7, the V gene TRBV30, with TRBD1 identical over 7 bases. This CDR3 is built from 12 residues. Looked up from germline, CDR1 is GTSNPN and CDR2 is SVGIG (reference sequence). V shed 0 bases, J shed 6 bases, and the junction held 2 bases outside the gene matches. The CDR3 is CAWSVTGTEQYF. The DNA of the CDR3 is TGTGCCTGGAGTGTGACAGGGACCGAGCAGTACTTC.

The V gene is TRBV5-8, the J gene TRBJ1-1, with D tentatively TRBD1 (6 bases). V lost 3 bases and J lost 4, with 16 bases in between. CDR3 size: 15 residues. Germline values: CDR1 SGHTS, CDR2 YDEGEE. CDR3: CASSWRPTGSTEAFF. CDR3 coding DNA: TGTGCCAGCAGCTGGAGGCCCACAGGGAGCACTGAAGCTTTCTTT.

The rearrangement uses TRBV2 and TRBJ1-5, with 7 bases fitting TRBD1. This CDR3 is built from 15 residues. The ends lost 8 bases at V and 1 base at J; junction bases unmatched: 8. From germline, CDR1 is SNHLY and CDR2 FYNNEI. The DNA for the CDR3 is TGTGCCAGCGCCATGACAGGGAGGAGCAATCAGCCCCAGCATTTT. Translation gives CASAMTGRSNQPQHF.

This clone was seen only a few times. For the CDR3, the DNA is TGTGCCATCAGTTGGGACAGTTCGAACACTGAAGCTTTCTTT. Amino acid sequence: CAISWDSSNTEAFF. The chain joins TRBV10-3 to TRBJ1-1, with TRBD1 matching over 7 bases. Germline lookup yields CDR1 ENHRY and CDR2 SYGVKD. Germline trimming cut 5 bases from V and 1 base from J; bases unmatched to any gene: 4. The CDR3 spans 14 residues.

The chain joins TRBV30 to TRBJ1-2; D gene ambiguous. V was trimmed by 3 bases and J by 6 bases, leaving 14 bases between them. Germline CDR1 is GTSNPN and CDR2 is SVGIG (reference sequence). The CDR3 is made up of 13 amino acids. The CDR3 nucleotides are TGTGCCTGGAGGCCTAAGGCGCCAAATGGCTACACCTTC. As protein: CAWRPKAPNGYTF.

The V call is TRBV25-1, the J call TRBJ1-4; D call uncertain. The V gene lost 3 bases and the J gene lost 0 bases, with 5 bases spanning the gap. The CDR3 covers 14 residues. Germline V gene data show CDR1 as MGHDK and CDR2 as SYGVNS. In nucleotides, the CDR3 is TGTGCCAGCAGTGACGGGGCAACTAATGAAAAACTGTTTTTT. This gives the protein CASSDGATNEKLFF. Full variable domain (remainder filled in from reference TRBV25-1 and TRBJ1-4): EADIYQTPRYLVIGTGKKITLECSQTMGHDKMYWYQQDPGMELHLIHYSYGVNSTEKGDLSSESTVSRIRTEHFPLTLESARPSHTSQYLCASSDGATNEKLFFGSGTQLSVL.

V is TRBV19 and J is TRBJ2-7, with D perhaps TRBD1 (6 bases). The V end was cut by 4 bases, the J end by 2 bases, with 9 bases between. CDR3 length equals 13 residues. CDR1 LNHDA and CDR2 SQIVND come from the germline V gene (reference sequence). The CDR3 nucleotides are TGTGCCAGTAGTAAGCAGGGGACCTACGAGCAGTACTTC. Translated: CASSKQGTYEQYF. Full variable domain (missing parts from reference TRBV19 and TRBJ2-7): DGGITQSPKYLFRKEGQNVTLSCEQNLNHDAMYWYRQDPGQGLRLIYYSQIVNDFQKGDIAEGYSVSREKKESFPLTVTSAQKNPTAFYLCASSKQGTYEQYFGPGTRLTVT.

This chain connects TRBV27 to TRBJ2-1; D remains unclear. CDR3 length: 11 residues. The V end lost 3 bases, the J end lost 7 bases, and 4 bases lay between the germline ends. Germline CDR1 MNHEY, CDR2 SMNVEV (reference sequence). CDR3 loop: CASSFGNEQFF. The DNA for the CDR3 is TGTGCCAGCAGTTTCGGGAATGAGCAGTTCTTC.

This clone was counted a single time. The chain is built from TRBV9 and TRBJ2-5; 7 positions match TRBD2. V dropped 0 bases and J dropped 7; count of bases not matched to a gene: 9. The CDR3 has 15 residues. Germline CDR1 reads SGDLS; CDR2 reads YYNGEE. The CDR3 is CASSVDGGGTGTQYF. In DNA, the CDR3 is TGTGCCAGCAGCGTAGACGGCGGGGGAACGGGGACCCAGTACTTC.

The CDR3 DNA reads as TGTGCCAGCAGCGTAGAGGCAGGGGACACTGAAGCTTTCTTT. Encoded protein: CASSVEAGDTEAFF. This chain joins TRBV9 and TRBJ1-1; possibly TRBD1 for D (6 bases). V was clipped by 0 bases and J by 3 bases, with 9 bases between them. The CDR3 spans 14 residues. Per germline, CDR1 SGDLS and CDR2 YYNGEE.

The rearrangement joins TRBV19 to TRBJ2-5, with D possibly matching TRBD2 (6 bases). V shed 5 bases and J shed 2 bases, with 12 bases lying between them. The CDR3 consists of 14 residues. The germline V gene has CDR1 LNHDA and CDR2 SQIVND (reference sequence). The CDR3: CASSPGLIQETQYF. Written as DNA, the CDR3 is TGTGCCAGTAGTCCGGGACTGATACAAGAGACCCAGTACTTC.

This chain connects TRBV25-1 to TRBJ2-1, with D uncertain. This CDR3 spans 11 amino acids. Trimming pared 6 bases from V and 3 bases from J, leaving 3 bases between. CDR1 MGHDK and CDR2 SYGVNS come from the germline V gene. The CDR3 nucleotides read TGTGCCAGCAGGGTCTACAATGAGCAGTTCTTC. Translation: CASRVYNEQFF.

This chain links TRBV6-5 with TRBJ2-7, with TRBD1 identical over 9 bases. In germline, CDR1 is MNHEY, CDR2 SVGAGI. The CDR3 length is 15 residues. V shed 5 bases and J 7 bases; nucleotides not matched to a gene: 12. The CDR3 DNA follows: TGTGCCAGCAGTAAATCCGGGACAGGGTTGTCTGAGCAGTACTTC. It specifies CASSKSGTGLSEQYF.